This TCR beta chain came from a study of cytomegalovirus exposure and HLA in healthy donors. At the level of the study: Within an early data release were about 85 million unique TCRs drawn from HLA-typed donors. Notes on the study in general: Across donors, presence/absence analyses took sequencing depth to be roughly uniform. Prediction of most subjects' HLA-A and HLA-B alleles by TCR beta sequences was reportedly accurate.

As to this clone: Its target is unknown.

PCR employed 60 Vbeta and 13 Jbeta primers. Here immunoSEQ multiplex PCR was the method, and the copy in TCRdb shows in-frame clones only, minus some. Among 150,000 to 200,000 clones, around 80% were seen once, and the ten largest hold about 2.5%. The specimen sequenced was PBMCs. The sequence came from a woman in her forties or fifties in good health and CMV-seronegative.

CDR3 in DNA: TGTGCCAGCAGTTTTGTGTATTCGAGACAGGGGGCAGGAGGCTATGGCTACACCTTC. Amino acid sequence: CASSFVYSRQGAGGYGYTF. The chain carries TRBV28 and TRBJ1-2; 10 nucleotides align to TRBD1. Germline V lookup: CDR1 MDHEN, CDR2 SYDVKM. The V and J ends lost 3 bases and 4 bases, in that order; junction bases with no gene match: 17. The CDR3 contains 19 residues.